This entry lists 18 T cell receptor beta chains sequenced from one sample in a study of cytomegalovirus exposure and HLA in healthy donors. Amplification used 60 Vbeta primers and 13 Jbeta primers. The method was immunoSEQ multiplex PCR; TCRdb's version includes in-frame clones alone and lacks a portion of them. The table shows fewer than 150,000 clones, with 60% to 80% occurring only once. Sequenced: PBMCs. These receptors were obtained from a middle-aged man in good health and CMV-seropositive.

The chain has TRBV27 and TRBJ1-2; D perhaps matches TRBD1 (6 bases). The CDR3 length is 14 residues. CDR1 and CDR2 (germline): MNHEY, SMNVEV (reference sequence). The V and J ends lost 5 bases and 5 bases respectively, with 15 bases between them. The CDR3 protein is CASSRQAGLYGYTF. CDR3 nucleotides: TGTGCCAGCAGTCGACAGGCCGGCTTATATGGCTACACCTTC.

Only one count was recorded for this clone. V and J are TRBV9 and TRBJ1-2; 8 bases agree with TRBD1. CDR3 length: 19 residues. From germline, CDR1 is SGDLS and CDR2 YYNGEE. With 0 bases clipped from V and 0 bases from J, the junction kept 13 bases outside the gene matches. CDR3 residues: CASSVVAGGASIPNYGYTF. The CDR3 nucleotides are TGTGCCAGCAGCGTAGTCGCAGGGGGCGCGTCAATCCCTAACTATGGCTACACCTTC.

This clone was detected a few times. DNA for the CDR3: TGTGCCAGCATCGGGGCGGGGAATGAGCAGTTCTTC. Amino acids: CASIGAGNEQFF. This chain links TRBV6-1 with TRBJ2-1; possibly TRBD2 for D (6 bases). The CDR3 totals 12 residues. The V end lost 7 bases, the J end lost 7 bases, and 11 bases lay between the germline ends. In germline, CDR1 is MNHNS, CDR2 SASEGT.

The chain carries TRBV10-3 and TRBJ2-7; the match to TRBD2 covers 7 bases. The V gene end was trimmed by 11 bases and the J gene end by 0 bases; junction bases not matched to a gene: 7. The CDR3 runs 13 residues. CDR1 ENHRY and CDR2 SYGVKD come from the germline V gene. In DNA, the CDR3 is TGTGCCCTGGGGGGGGACCCCTCCTACGAGCAGTACTTC. This translates into CALGGDPSYEQYF.

The chain combines TRBV7-9 with TRBJ2-7, with D possibly TRBD2 on 6 matching bases. V lost 3 bases and J lost 4, with 7 bases in between. The CDR3 has 12 residues. Germline V gives CDR1 SEHNR, CDR2 FQNEAQ (reference sequence). This chain's CDR3 is CASSLDYYEQYF. In nucleotides, the CDR3 is TGTGCCAGCAGCTTGGACTATTACGAGCAGTACTTC. Full variable domain (missing parts from reference TRBV7-9 and TRBJ2-7): DTGVSQNPRHKITKRGQNVTFRCDPISEHNRLYWYRQTLGQGPEFLTYFQNEAQLEKSRLLSDRFSAERPKGSFSTLEIQRTEQGDSAMYLCASSLDYYEQYFGPGTRLTVT.

This chain uses TRBV27 with TRBJ2-1, with D possibly matching TRBD2 (7 bases). The V end lost 6 bases, the J end lost 0 bases, and 24 bases lay between the germline ends. CDR1 MNHEY and CDR2 SMNVEV come from the germline V gene (reference sequence). This CDR3 comprises 19 residues. CDR3 sequence: CASRPRGAQPPTSYNEQFF. The CDR3 DNA is TGTGCCAGCAGACCCCGGGGGGCCCAGCCACCTACCTCCTACAATGAGCAGTTCTTC.

About this clone: Sequence at one end of the junction differs from germline and may be a read error. This chain links TRBV29-1 with TRBJ1-1, with D tentatively TRBD1 (6 bases). Germline V gives CDR1 SQVTM, CDR2 ANQGSEA. The length of the CDR3 is 13 residues. The CDR3 DNA is TGCAGCGTTAAAGACAGGCGGAACACTGAAGCTTTCTTT. Translation gives CSVKDRRNTEAFF.

The J gene is TRBJ1-2, the V gene TRBV19; 9 nucleotides agree with TRBD1. Germline CDR1 and CDR2: LNHDA and SQIVND (reference sequence). CDR3 length: 16 residues. V dropped 10 bases and J dropped 2; count of bases not matched to a gene: 14. The CDR3, as DNA: TGTGCCACCGCCGGGGACAGGGCCGAGACCAACTATGGCTACACCTTC. Translating gives CATAGDRAETNYGYTF.

The V gene is TRBV7-9, the J gene TRBJ1-1; TRBD1 is a possible D gene (6 bases). Trimming took 5 bases from V and 8 from J, leaving 15 bases between them. There are 13 residues in the CDR3. Germline V gene data show CDR1 as SEHNR and CDR2 as FQNEAQ (reference sequence). As DNA, the CDR3 is TGTGCCAGCAGCCCCTCGGGGGGGCGGGAAGCTTTCTTT. This encodes CASSPSGGREAFF.

V is TRBV7-9 and J is TRBJ2-1, with 9 bases aligning to TRBD2. The CDR3 extends over 15 amino acids. The trim removed 2 bases at V and 5 bases at J, leaving 4 bases unmatched. Germline V gene data show CDR1 as SEHNR and CDR2 as FQNEAQ (reference sequence). CDR3 in DNA: TGTGCCAGCAGCTTAAGGCGGGGGGGAAACAATGAGCAGTTCTTC. Its translation: CASSLRRGGNNEQFF.

The chain has TRBV6-6 and TRBJ1-1, with a possible D match to TRBD1 (5 bases). Per germline, CDR1 MNHNY and CDR2 SVGAGI (reference sequence). The V end lost 2 bases, the J end lost 1 base, and 11 bases lay between the germline ends. The CDR3 runs to 15 residues. CDR3 nucleotides: TGTGCCAGCAGTTACATGGCGGGGGGGAACACTGAAGCTTTCTTT. It encodes CASSYMAGGNTEAFF.

DNA of the CDR3: TGTGCCAGCAGTTCAATAGTTAGTGTAGCGGGAGAGATATTGCAGTATTTT. Its protein is CASSSIVSVAGEILQYF. This rearrangement joins TRBV28 to TRBJ2-3, with 9 bases fitting TRBD2. The CDR3 loop spans 17 amino acids. Germline CDR1 reads MDHEN; CDR2 reads SYDVKM. J was trimmed by 11 bases and V by 4 bases; bases with no gene match: 19.

The gene calls are TRBV4-1 and TRBJ1-1; D gene unclear. V lost 5 bases to trimming and J lost 0 bases, with 16 bases between them. The CDR3 totals 16 residues. The V gene's germline CDR1 is MGHRA and CDR2 YSYEKL. CDR3 loop: CASSAPTRTVNTEAFF. In DNA, the CDR3 is TGCGCCAGCAGCGCACCTACCCGAACAGTGAACACTGAAGCTTTCTTT.

This clone turned up a few times. The V call is TRBV6-1, the J call TRBJ1-2; TRBD1 might be the D (6 bases). The CDR3 length is 16 residues. Trimming removed 1 base at V and 4 bases at J, with 16 bases between. The germline V gene has CDR1 MNHNS and CDR2 SASEGT. CDR3 bases: TGTGCCAGCAGTGAAGGGTACAGGGCAACCACCTATGGCTACACCTTC. Amino acid sequence: CASSEGYRATTYGYTF.

This clone has only a few counts. CDR3 protein: CASSSTSGGANTQYF. In DNA form, the CDR3 reads TGTGCCAGCAGCTCGACTAGCGGGGGGGCAAATACGCAGTATTTT. The chain links TRBV7-2 to TRBJ2-3, with 14 bases that match TRBD2. The CDR3 has 15 amino acids. Germline-derived CDR1 and CDR2 are SGHTA and FQGNSA. V trimming: 4 bases; J trimming: 7 bases; junction bases outside the gene matches: 4. The full variable domain, rest sourced from reference TRBV7-2 and TRBJ2-3, is GAGVSQSPSNKVTEKGKDVELRCDPISGHTALYWYRQSLGQGLEFLIYFQGNSAPDKSGLPSDRFSAERTGGSVSTLTIQRTQQEDSAVYLCASSSTSGGANTQYFGPGTRLTVL.

The rearrangement uses TRBV5-6 and TRBJ2-1, with D possibly TRBD2 on 5 matching bases. CDR1 is SGHDT, CDR2 YYEEEE, per germline. With 3 bases removed from V and 0 bases from J, the gap between germline ends came to 13 bases. This CDR3 is built from 16 residues. The CDR3 sequence is CASSYETGSSYNEQFF. CDR3 DNA: TGTGCCAGCAGCTATGAGACGGGGAGCTCCTACAATGAGCAGTTCTTC.

This sequence joins TRBV21-1 and TRBJ1-5; the table names TRBD1, a call not compared with the DNA. TRBV21-1 is reported as a pseudogene. CDR3 length: 16 amino acids. CDR3 in amino acids: CASSDRGDTCNQPQHF. CDR3 in DNA: TGTGCCAGCAGCGACCGTGGGGACACCTGCAATCAGCCCCAGCATTTT.

The count of this clone is one. The CDR3 nucleotides read TGTGCCAGCAGTTTATCCCCCCCACGGACAGGTAAAACCGGGGAGCTGTTTTTT. Its translation: CASSLSPPRTGKTGELFF. The chain uses TRBV28 and TRBJ2-2; TRBD1 agrees at 7 bases. Trimming removed 1 base from V and 5 bases from J; junction bases left unmatched: 13. The CDR3 is 18 amino acids. Looked up from germline, CDR1 is MDHEN and CDR2 is SYDVKM.